A selection of T cell receptor beta chains follows, all from one sample in a study of Graves' ophthalmopathy and Graves' hyperthyroidism. TCRdb re-called the multiplex PCR reads through MiXCR, storing one row per CDR3 protein. The table includes more than 300,000 distinct CDR3 sequences, 15% to 20% detected once. Sequencing was carried out using peripheral blood. All receptors come from an adult woman with stable Graves' hyperthyroidism. Each CDR3 is given with its conserved first and last residue.

TRBV12-3/TRBV12-4	TRBJ2-2	CAIRVGESNTGELFF
TRBV4-3	TRBJ1-1	CASSLQSWGPGNTEAFF
TRBV7-3	TRBJ2-6	CASSPAGANVLTF
TRBV12-3/TRBV12-4	TRBJ2-5	CASSRQGRGETQYF
TRBV7-3	TRBJ2-7	CASSPGAGGLYEQYF
TRBV28	TRBJ2-5	CASSFPDRGLEETQYF
TRBV6-5	TRBJ2-7	CASSYRDKNYEQYF
TRBV7-3	TRBJ2-7	CASSLTIGGAYEQYF
TRBV9	TRBJ1-6	CASSTDTGRNSPLHF
TRBV20-1	TRBJ2-7	CSARVAGVNEQYF
TRBV28	TRBJ2-4	CASSFSEAKNIQYF
TRBV9	TRBJ1-1	CASSVVMGVEAFF
TRBV7-9	TRBJ2-2	CASSLADKATGRTGELFF
TRBV12-3/TRBV12-4	TRBJ2-7	CASSEPATGSYEQYF
TRBV18	TRBJ2-7	CASSPPGAPHYEQYF
TRBV5-1	TRBJ2-5	CASSSTGVGETQYF
TRBV28	TRBJ2-6	CASSLSRAGANVLTF
TRBV12-3/TRBV12-4	TRBJ2-7	CASRKGRVISEQYF
TRBV29-1	TRBJ2-6	CSVVSGLGANVLTF
TRBV6-5	TRBJ2-7	CATAKGASGPSGYSYEQYF
TRBV4-1	TRBJ1-1	CASSQDRRATGGLHTEAFF
TRBV2	TRBJ1-5	CASSVDSPKGGQPQHF
TRBV12-3/TRBV12-4	TRBJ1-1	CASSTTGGITEAFF
TRBV12-3/TRBV12-4	TRBJ1-5	CASSWGRPQSNQPQHF
TRBV28	TRBJ2-5	CASSLTSGRAGETQYF
TRBV6-5	TRBJ1-2	CASSYSRFFYGYTF
TRBV29-1	TRBJ2-5	CSATGRQETQYF
TRBV9	TRBJ2-7	CASSAGSQGYEQYF
TRBV3-1	TRBJ2-7	CASSQDLGGARIYEQYF
TRBV6-1	TRBJ2-7	CASRGSSRISYEQYF
TRBV14	TRBJ2-7	CASSQEGGRSYEQYF
TRBV19	TRBJ1-2	CASSATHQGTGYGYTF
TRBV12-3/TRBV12-4	TRBJ2-1	CASRPGAASYNEQFF
TRBV20-1	TRBJ2-5	CSVQTSGYQETQYF
TRBV20-1	TRBJ1-5	CSAKQGAMDQPQHF
TRBV29-1	TRBJ2-2	CSYRTGGGGELFF
TRBV24-1	TRBJ2-7	CATSTGGTYEQYF
TRBV5-6	TRBJ2-7	CASSLTGGGSYEQYF
TRBV27	TRBJ1-6	CASTPPEVGDNSPLHF
TRBV30	TRBJ2-2	CAWSVPPPGSCFF
TRBV25-1	.	CASSEPRTERETQYF
TRBV6-2/TRBV6-3	TRBJ2-7	CASSLVGSTYEQYF
TRBV3-1	TRBJ1-1	CASSQIGGNTEAFF
TRBV9	TRBJ2-2	CASSPRVSNTGELFF
TRBV6-2/TRBV6-3	TRBJ1-3	CASSRDRGRTGNTIYF
TRBV7-9	TRBJ1-3	CASSPRDLAGNTIYF
TRBV10-3	TRBJ2-7	CAIGQGINEQYF
TRBV28	TRBJ2-7	CASSFRLGSGSYEQYF
TRBV19	TRBJ2-2	CASSIVRLAGDTGELFF
TRBV14	TRBJ2-2	CASSQDAAGGVSNTGELFF
TRBV19	TRBJ1-1	CASSIDRWGTEAFF
TRBV6-1	TRBJ2-7	CASSITGTETYEQYF
TRBV28	TRBJ1-5	CASSMTGRKNQPQHF
TRBV28	TRBJ2-7	CASSLSRGYEQYF